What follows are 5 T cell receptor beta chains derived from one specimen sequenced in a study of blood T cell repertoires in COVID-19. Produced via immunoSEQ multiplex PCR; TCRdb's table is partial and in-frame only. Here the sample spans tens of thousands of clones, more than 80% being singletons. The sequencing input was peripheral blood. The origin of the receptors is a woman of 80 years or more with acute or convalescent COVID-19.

The CDR3 nucleotides are TGTGCCAGCAGTTCGGGGGGGAACACTGAAGCTTTCTTT. Protein: CASSSGGNTEAFF. The J gene is TRBJ1-1, the V gene TRBV12-3 or TRBV12-4; possibly TRBD1 for D (5 bases). V shed 4 bases and J shed 1 base, with 7 bases lying between them. The CDR3 length is 13 residues.

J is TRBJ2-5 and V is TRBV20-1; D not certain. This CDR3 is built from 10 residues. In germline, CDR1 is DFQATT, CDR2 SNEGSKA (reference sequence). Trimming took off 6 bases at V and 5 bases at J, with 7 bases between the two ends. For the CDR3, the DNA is TGCAGTGCGGAGAGGGAGACCCAGTACTTC. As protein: CSAERETQYF.

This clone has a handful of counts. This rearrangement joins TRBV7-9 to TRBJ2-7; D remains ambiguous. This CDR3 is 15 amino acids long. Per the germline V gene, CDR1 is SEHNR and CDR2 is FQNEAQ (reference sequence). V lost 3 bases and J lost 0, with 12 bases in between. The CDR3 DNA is TGTGCCAGCAGCTTTCAGTCGGGTAGCTCCTACGAGCAGTACTTC. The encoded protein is CASSFQSGSSYEQYF.

The CDR3 protein is CASSTGGASGETQYF. CDR3 bases: TGTGCCAGCAGTACAGGGGGCGCCTCCGGAGAGACCCAGTACTTC. The chain couples TRBV25-1 to TRBJ2-5; 9 nucleotides line up with TRBD1. Trimming at V came to 5 bases and at J to 4 bases, leaving 8 bases not matched to a gene. The CDR3 has 15 amino acids. Germline CDR1 reads MGHDK; CDR2 reads SYGVNS.

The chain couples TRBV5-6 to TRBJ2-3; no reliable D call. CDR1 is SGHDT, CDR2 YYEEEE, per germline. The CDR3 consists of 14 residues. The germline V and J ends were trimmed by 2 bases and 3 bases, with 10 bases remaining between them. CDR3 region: CASSFPSGTDTQYF. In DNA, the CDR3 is TGTGCCAGCAGCTTCCCCTCCGGGACAGATACGCAGTATTTT.